Following are 12 T cell receptor beta chains from one sample sequenced in a study of shared clonotypes between healthy human individuals (dated by TCRdb to the early 2020s). Libraries came from the immunoSEQ multiplex PCR assay. TCRdb took this table from immuneACCESS and kept in-frame rearrangements with V and J called. Such tables lack part of the clones; where checked against another copy, unresolved V genes explain under half of the gap, and the rest is unexplained. For this sample the table gives approximately 650,000 clones, of which 95% were detected only once. The ten largest clones capture less than 0.13% of the sample. For the CD8 naive samples, CD45RO-negative cells were positively selected for CCR7, yielding a CD45RA+CCR7+ population from which TemRA cells were excluded. Source material: naive CD8+ T cells sorted from blood. The intended sense of this specimen's cell subset or site label: CD45RA+CCR7+. These receptors were collected from a woman aged 30 to 39 in good health.

This chain connects TRBV2 to TRBJ2-7; 7 bases line up with TRBD1. The CDR3 is 15 amino acids. The ends lost 7 bases at V and 2 bases at J; junction bases unmatched: 11. Per germline, CDR1 SNHLY and CDR2 FYNNEI. The CDR3 nucleotides read TGTGCCAGCACGGACCGACAGGGCGTCACCTACGAGCAGTACTTC. This encodes CASTDRQGVTYEQYF. Supplemented by reference TRBV2 and TRBJ2-7, the full variable domain reads EPEVTQTPSHQVTQMGQEVILRCVPISNHLYFYWYRQILGQKVEFLVSFYNNEISEKSEIFDDQFSVERPDGSNFTLKIRSTKLEDSAMYFCASTDRQGVTYEQYFGPGTRLTVT.

Worth noting for this clone: The identical CDR3 is also encoded by other nucleotide sequences in the sample. This chain links TRBV5-1 with TRBJ2-7; D is unclear. The CDR3 is 13 residues long. The V end lost 2 bases, the J end lost 0 bases, and 6 bases lay between the germline ends. Germline V lookup: CDR1 SGHRS, CDR2 YFSETQ. The CDR3 spells CASSFGSSYEQYF. As DNA, the CDR3 is TGCGCCAGCAGCTTTGGCAGCTCCTACGAGCAGTACTTC.

The V call is TRBV29-1, the J call TRBJ2-5; the D is unclear. The assigned J gene may be wrong: the sequence end matches TRBJ2-7 better. CDR1 and CDR2 (germline): SQVTM, ANQGSEA. The CDR3 runs to 13 residues. The CDR3 sequence: CSVEDGTSYEQYF. CDR3 nucleotide sequence: TGCAGCGTTGAAGATGGAACCTCCTACGAGCAGTACTTC.

The CDR3 bases are TGTGCCAGCAGTTTATCCGCCTTAATGAGGGGTGAAGCTTTCTTT. Translating gives CASSLSALMRGEAFF. V usage is TRBV27 and J usage is TRBJ1-1; weak D call: TRBD1 (5 bases). The V gene lost 0 bases and the J gene lost 7 bases, with 15 bases spanning the gap. CDR1 is MNHEY, CDR2 SMNVEV, per germline (reference sequence). The CDR3 has 15 amino acids.

The genes are TRBV6-5 and TRBJ2-5; weak D call: TRBD2 (6 bases). Germline CDR1 and CDR2: MNHEY and SVGAGI. Trimming cost V 3 bases and J 5 bases, with 10 bases left between them. The length of the CDR3 is 13 residues. CDR3 nucleotides: TGTGCCAGCAGTTATCCGGGGGAGGAGACCCAGTACTTC. This sequence encodes CASSYPGEETQYF.

Worth noting for this clone: The same CDR3 can be traced to other DNA sequences in this sample. This chain connects TRBV27 to TRBJ2-1; 9 nucleotides align to TRBD2. J gave up 4 bases and V 5 bases, and 6 bases lay outside the gene matches. The CDR3 is made up of 15 amino acids. CDR1 and CDR2 from the germline V gene are MNHEY and SMNVEV (reference sequence). CDR3 in DNA: TGTGCCAGCAGTCTACGGACTAGCGTATACAATGAGCAGTTCTTC. It translates to CASSLRTSVYNEQFF.

The chain combines TRBV5-8 with TRBJ2-7; tentative D call: TRBD2 (5 bases). The CDR3 has 15 residues. Trimming removed 1 base at V and 3 bases at J, with 14 bases between. Germline V gene lookup returns CDR1 SGHTS and CDR2 YDEGEE. The CDR3 loop reads CASSLWLVANYEQYF. Here the CDR3 DNA reads TGTGCCAGCAGCTTGTGGTTGGTAGCGAACTACGAGCAGTACTTC.

This chain connects TRBV28 to TRBJ1-6; no firm D call. This CDR3 is built from 14 residues. Germline CDR1 reads MDHEN; CDR2 reads SYDVKM. The V end lost 3 bases, the J end lost 7 bases, and 10 bases lay between the germline ends. CDR3 bases: TGTGCCAGCAGTTTCCGGACGTACAATTCACCCCTCCACTTT. It is translated as CASSFRTYNSPLHF.

The genes are TRBV5-6 and TRBJ2-7; maybe TRBD2 (5 bases). This CDR3 spans 13 amino acids. V lost 4 bases, J lost 5 bases, and 13 bases lay in between. The germline V gene encodes CDR1 SGHDT and CDR2 YYEEEE. Written as DNA, the CDR3 is TGTGCCAGCAGCCGGGCCAGGACTCACGAGCAGTACTTC. Protein product: CASSRARTHEQYF.

The rearrangement links TRBV28 to TRBJ1-5; D remains unclear. Germline CDR1 and CDR2: MDHEN and SYDVKM. The CDR3 spans 14 residues. Trimming removed 6 bases from V and 0 bases from J, with 9 bases in between. CDR3 amino acids: CASRRFSSNQPQHF. The CDR3, as DNA: TGTGCCAGCAGGAGGTTTTCTAGCAATCAGCCCCAGCATTTT.

The gene calls are TRBV13 and TRBJ2-5; TRBD1 matches at 8 bases. The V segment lost 4 bases and the J segment 2 bases; nucleotides outside the gene matches: 3. The CDR3 is 14 residues long. Per the germline V gene, CDR1 is PRHDT and CDR2 is FYEKMQ (reference sequence). CDR3 amino acids: CASSWDRSQETQYF. The CDR3, as DNA: TGTGCCAGCAGCTGGGACAGGTCTCAAGAGACCCAGTACTTC.

This clone occurred once. V usage is TRBV6-1 and J usage is TRBJ2-3; TRBD1 or TRBD2 may be the D gene (5 bases each). V lost 3 bases and J lost 2, with 18 bases in between. Germline CDR1 reads MNHNS; CDR2 reads SASEGT. The CDR3 sequence is 17 residues long. This CDR3 reads CASSDMVLSGPTDTQYF. CDR3 in DNA: TGTGCCAGCAGTGATATGGTTTTATCGGGGCCCACAGATACGCAGTATTTT.